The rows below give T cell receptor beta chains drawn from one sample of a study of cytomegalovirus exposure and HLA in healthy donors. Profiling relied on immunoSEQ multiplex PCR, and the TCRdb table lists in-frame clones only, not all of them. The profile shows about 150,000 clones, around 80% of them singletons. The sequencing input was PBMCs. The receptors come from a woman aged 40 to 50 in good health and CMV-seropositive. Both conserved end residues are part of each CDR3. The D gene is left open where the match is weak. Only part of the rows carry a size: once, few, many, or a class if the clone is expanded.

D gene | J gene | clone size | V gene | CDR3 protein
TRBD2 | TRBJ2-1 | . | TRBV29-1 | CSVGTGLAGGGKFF
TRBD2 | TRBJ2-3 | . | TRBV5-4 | CASSPFRGGTDTQYF
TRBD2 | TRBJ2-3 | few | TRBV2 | CASRELAGGTDTQYF
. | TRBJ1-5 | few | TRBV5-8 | CASSLPNYQPQHF
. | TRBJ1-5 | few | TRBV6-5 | CASDTGSPFQHF
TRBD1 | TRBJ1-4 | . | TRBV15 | CATNRELRGQEKLFF
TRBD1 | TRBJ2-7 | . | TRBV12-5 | CASGSQGQGYEQYF
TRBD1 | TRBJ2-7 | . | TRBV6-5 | CASSYSGQGSSYEQYF
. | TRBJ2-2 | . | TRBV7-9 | CAGEAGELFF
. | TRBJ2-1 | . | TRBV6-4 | CASSGQGGFNEQFF
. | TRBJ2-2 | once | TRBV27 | CASGRGWNTGELFF
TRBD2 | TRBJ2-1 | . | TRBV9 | CASSPRLAGGSYNEQFF
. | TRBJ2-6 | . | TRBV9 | CASSGVYGANVLTF
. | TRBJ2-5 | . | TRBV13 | CASSLGFRETQYF
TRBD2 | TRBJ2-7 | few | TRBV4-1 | CASSQEEGSSGEQYF
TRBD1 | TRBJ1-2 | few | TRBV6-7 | CASSYFTPDRDRGYGYTF
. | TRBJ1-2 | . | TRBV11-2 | CASSLVDSPYGYTF
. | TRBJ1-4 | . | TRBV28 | CASSLAGPVEKLFF
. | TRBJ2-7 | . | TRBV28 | CASSSPQGYSYEQYF
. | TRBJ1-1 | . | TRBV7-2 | CASSLAGHYTEAFF
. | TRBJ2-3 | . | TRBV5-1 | CASNREGDWRTDTQYF
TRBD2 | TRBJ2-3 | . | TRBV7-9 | CASRSGSADTQYF
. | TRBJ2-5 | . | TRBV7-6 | CASRKGETQYF
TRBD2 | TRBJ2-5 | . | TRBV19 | CASSYNLAAQETQYF
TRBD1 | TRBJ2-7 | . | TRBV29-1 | CSVEVVGGLYEQYF
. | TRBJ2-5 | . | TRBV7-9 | CASSPALYEARFSAQYF
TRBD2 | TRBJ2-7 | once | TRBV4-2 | CASSHTREGEQYF
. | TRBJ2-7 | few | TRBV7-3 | CASSLTSSPYEQYF
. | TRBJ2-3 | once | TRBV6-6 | CASRKGADTQYF
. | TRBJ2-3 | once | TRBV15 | CATSRVESGLTDTQYF
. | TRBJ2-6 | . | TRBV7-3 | CASSPQGRSSGANVLTF
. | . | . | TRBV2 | CASNPLTYEQYF
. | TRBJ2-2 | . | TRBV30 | CASWFGDTGELFF
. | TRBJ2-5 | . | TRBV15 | CATSPRLQRRETQYF
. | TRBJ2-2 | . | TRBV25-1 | CASTQDGSYTGELFF
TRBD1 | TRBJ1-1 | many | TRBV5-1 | CASSLLQGMNTEAFF
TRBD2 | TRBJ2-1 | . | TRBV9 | CASSLRLAGEQFF
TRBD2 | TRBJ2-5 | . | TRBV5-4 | CASSSGTSGVQETQYF
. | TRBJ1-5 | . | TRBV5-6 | CASSPDSNQPQHF
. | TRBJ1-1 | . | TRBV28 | CASSSNREGITEAFF
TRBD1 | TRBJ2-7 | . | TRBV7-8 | CATRSGTGNYEQYF
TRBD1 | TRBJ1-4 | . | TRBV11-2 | CASSLGTGPEKLFF
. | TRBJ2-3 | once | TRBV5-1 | CASSWGNGTGEDTQYF
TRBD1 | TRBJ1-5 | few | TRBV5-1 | CASSKQGYSNQPQHF
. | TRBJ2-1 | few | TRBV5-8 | CASSLGREYEQFF
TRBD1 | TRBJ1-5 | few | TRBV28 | CASSQTGGNQPQHF
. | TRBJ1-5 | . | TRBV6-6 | CASSSTEYSNQPQHF
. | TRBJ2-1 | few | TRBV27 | CASAPSRVNYNEQFF
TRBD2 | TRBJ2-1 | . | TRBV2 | CASSLFLAGGIENEQFF
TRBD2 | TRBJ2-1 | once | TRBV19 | CASSTGLAGLNEQFF
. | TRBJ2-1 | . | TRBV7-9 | CASSPTVSSYNEQFF
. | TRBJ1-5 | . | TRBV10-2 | CASSAPTVTDPNQPQHF
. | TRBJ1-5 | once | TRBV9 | CASSQGHSNQPQHF